A single sample is the source of the 11 T cell receptor beta chains below, sequenced in a study of tissue T cells after allogeneic stem cell transplantation. The protocol was immunoSEQ multiplex PCR, while the TCRdb copy is restricted to in-frame clones and leaves out a portion. The repertoire includes thousands of clones, around 50% of them detected once, and around 4% sits in the top ten. Time point of the sample: mouse harvest day 7 after allogeneic transplant. The graft held 10^6 splenic CD5+ T cells and 10^7 T-cell-depleted bone marrow cells. Source material: gut tissue. These receptor sequences come from a female BALB/c mouse given C57BL/6 T cells with graft-versus-host disease after an allogeneic hematopoietic cell transplant.

Comment on this clone: Gene names are the mouse ones. The read terminates 1 residue ahead of where the CDR3 ends, so the germline J gene completes it. The V gene is TRBV26, the J gene TRBJ1-4, with 7 bases lining up with TRBD1. J gave up 3 bases and V 0 bases, and 1 base lay outside the gene matches. From germline, CDR1 is KGHPV and CDR2 FQNQEV (reference sequence). This CDR3 comprises 15 residues. CDR3 in amino acids: CASSLSQGANERLFF. The part of the CDR3 DNA that was read is TGTGCCAGCAGTCTGTCTCAGGGGGCCAACGAAAGATTATTT. The variable domain in full, completed from reference TRBV26 and TRBJ1-4, reads NSKVIQTPRYLVKGQGQKAKMRCIPEKGHPVVFWYQQNKNNEFKFLINFQNQEVLQQIDMTEKRFSAECPSNSPCSLEIQSSEAGDSALYLCASSLSQGANERLFFGHGTKLSVL.

This clone was counted between two and nine times. All gene names here are mouse names. Read coverage stops 1 residue before the CDR3 terminus; the germline J gene supplies the remainder. The chain employs TRBV26 and TRBJ1-3; no definite D call. V was shortened by 7 bases and J by 0 bases, with 10 bases between the two germline ends. Per the germline V gene, CDR1 is KGHPV and CDR2 is FQNQEV (reference sequence). This CDR3 is built from 14 residues. CDR3 amino acids: CASTHDNSGNTLYF. Partial CDR3 DNA: TGTGCCAGCACCCACGACAATTCTGGAAATACGCTCTAT.

This clone rates as large (0.1 to 1%). Each gene name is a mouse one. The read ends 1 residue early relative to the CDR3; the germline J gene fills the gap. This chain connects TRBV13-2 to TRBJ2-7; D is uncertain. Germline-derived CDR1 and CDR2 are NNHNN and SYGAGS (reference sequence). There are 13 residues in the CDR3. Between the trimmed V and J ends, which lost 2 bases and 3 bases, there was a span of 9 bases. CDR3: CASGDGSVYEQYF. CDR3 bases read: TGTGCCAGCGGTGACGGGTCCGTCTATGAACAGTAC.

In the case of this clone: All gene names here are mouse names. The read stops 1 residue short of the end of the CDR3; the missing end is completed from the germline J gene. J is TRBJ2-1 and V is TRBV2, with TRBD2 matching 8 bases. The germline gives CDR1 LGHNA, CDR2 YSYQKL. The CDR3 spans 16 residues. Trimming cost V 0 bases and J 4 bases; bases outside gene matches: 5. The CDR3 loop reads CASSQDRGGAYAEQFF. The CDR3 DNA, read in part, is TGTGCCAGCAGCCAAGATCGGGGGGGGGCTTATGCTGAGCAGTTC.

For this clone: Gene names are mouse gene names. Read coverage stops 1 residue before the CDR3 terminus; the germline J gene supplies the remainder. The chain employs TRBV17 and TRBJ2-1; D is unresolved. The germline V gene encodes CDR1 MNHDT and CDR2 YYDKIL. The CDR3 length is 12 residues. V was trimmed by 4 bases and J by 1 base, leaving 2 bases between them. Incomplete CDR3 DNA: TGTGCTAGCAGTAACAACTATGCTGAGCAGTTC. Its translation: CASSNNYAEQF. The full CDR3 reads CASSNNYAEQFF.

Turning to this clone: The junction departs from germline at one end; a sequencing error may be responsible. The germline and genes are mouse ones. The CDR3 end falls 1 residue outside the read, so it is completed with the germline J gene. The chain carries TRBV26 and TRBJ1-4; D is perhaps TRBD1 (6 bases). CDR3 length equals 15 residues. Germline V gene lookup returns CDR1 KGHPV and CDR2 FQNQEV (reference sequence). CDR3 loop: CASSRPGHGGETLFF. Incomplete CDR3 DNA: TGTGCCAGTAGTCGCCCGGGACACGGGGGCGAAACATTATTT.

As for this clone: Gene names are mouse gene names. The read stops 1 residue short of the end of the CDR3; the missing end is completed from the germline J gene. V is TRBV26 and J is TRBJ2-3; D may be TRBD2 (6 bases). Germline V gene sequence: CDR1 KGHPV, CDR2 FQNQEV (reference sequence). The length of the CDR3 is 12 residues. Trimming took 5 bases from V and 5 from J, leaving 8 bases between them. CDR3 protein: CASSVTGETLYF. The sequenced part of the CDR3 DNA is TGTGCCAGCAGTGTGACTGGAGAAACGCTGTAT.

Only a few counts were recorded for this clone. The gene names here belong to mouse. The CDR3 goes on 1 residue after the read ends, and that part is filled in from the germline J gene. The rearrangement uses TRBV12-2 and TRBJ1-1, with a tentative D call TRBD1 (6 bases). The CDR3 loop spans 12 amino acids. Trimming pared 2 bases from V and 5 bases from J, leaving 8 bases between. Germline loops: CDR1 SGHLS, CDR2 HYDKME. CDR3 DNA (partial): TGTGCCAGCTCTCCCGGGACAACAGAAGTCTTC. Encoded protein: CASSPGTTEVF. The full CDR3 reads CASSPGTTEVFF.

This clone has only a few counts. The genes and germline here are from mouse. The read stops 1 residue short of the end of the CDR3; the missing end is completed from the germline J gene. The chain recombines TRBV29 with TRBJ1-3; D not resolved. V lost 6 bases to trimming and J lost 0 bases, with 15 bases between them. The germline V gene has CDR1 MSHET and CDR2 SYDVDS. This CDR3 spans 16 amino acids. CDR3 residues: CASRKTKSYSGNTLYF. Partial CDR3 DNA: TGTGCTAGCAGGAAGACAAAAAGTTATTCTGGAAATACGCTCTAT.

With regard to this clone: The genes are named according to mouse. The CDR3 end falls 1 residue outside the read, so it is completed with the germline J gene. The J gene is TRBJ1-4, the V gene TRBV26; the D is unclear. Germline CDR1 KGHPV, CDR2 FQNQEV (reference sequence). The CDR3 is made up of 12 amino acids. V lost 4 bases, J lost 2 bases, and 2 bases lay in between. The covered CDR3 bases are TGTGCCAGCAGTCGGTCCAACGAAAGATTATTT. Its protein product is CASSRSNERLF. From start to end, the CDR3 is CASSRSNERLFF.

A remark on this clone: The genes are named according to mouse. Here the CDR3 reads CASSFPTGQLYF. Incomplete CDR3 DNA: TGTGCCAGCAGTTTTCCCACCGGGCAGCTCTAC. The V gene is TRBV15, the J gene TRBJ2-2; D remains unclear. Coverage ceases 1 residue before the CDR3 finishes, and the germline J gene fills in the end. The CDR3 loop spans 12 amino acids. V lost 3 bases and J 4 bases, leaving 3 bases between the germline ends. Per germline, CDR1 SGHND and CDR2 FRSKSL.